The 29 T cell receptor beta chains given below trace back to one sample, sequenced in a study of T cell responses to AZD1222 COVID-19 vaccine. Repertoires were generated with immunoSEQ multiplex PCR, while TCRdb's copy carries only in-frame clones and drops some. The sample lists about 100,000 clones, approximately 90% seen once, with about 1.7% in the top ten. The specimen comprised peripheral blood, sampled on day 0 of AZD1222 vaccination. These receptor sequences come from an adult in good health.

The rearrangement uses TRBV10-3 and TRBJ1-4; 8 positions agree with TRBD1. The CDR3 covers 15 residues. Trimming cost V 3 bases and J 7 bases; bases outside gene matches: 7. CDR1 ENHRY and CDR2 SYGVKD come from the germline V gene. This CDR3 reads CAISDRQGRGEKLFF. CDR3 DNA sequence: TGTGCCATCAGTGACAGACAGGGGAGAGGTGAAAAACTGTTTTTT.

The rearrangement uses TRBV6-2 or TRBV6-3 and TRBJ1-1; 9 bases align to TRBD1. V shed 2 bases and J 0 bases; nucleotides not matched to a gene: 7. The CDR3 has 17 amino acids. Germline CDR1 is MNHEY and CDR2 is SVGEGT. In nucleotides, the CDR3 is TGTGCCAGCAGTTACCCGGGACAGGGCCCTATGAACACTGAAGCTTTCTTT. Its protein is CASSYPGQGPMNTEAFF.

The V and J genes are TRBV5-6 and TRBJ1-1, with D perhaps matching TRBD1 (6 bases). This CDR3 is built from 16 residues. Trimming took off 0 bases at V and 3 bases at J, with 15 bases between the two ends. CDR1 and CDR2 (germline): SGHDT, YYEEEE. CDR3 residues: CASSLVFRGADTEAFF. The CDR3 DNA follows: TGTGCCAGCAGCTTGGTATTCCGGGGGGCTGACACTGAAGCTTTCTTT.

This chain links TRBV3-1 (or the pseudogene TRBV3-2) with TRBJ1-6; D gene uncertain. V lost 4 bases and J 1 base, leaving 8 bases between the germline ends. CDR3 length: 15 amino acids. Germline V gene lookup returns CDR1 LGHDT and CDR2 YNNKEL (reference sequence). The CDR3 protein is CASSLLGSYNSPLHF. CDR3 DNA sequence: TGTGCCAGCAGCCTGTTGGGGTCCTATAATTCACCCCTCCACTTT.

The V call is TRBV7-2, the J call TRBJ2-7; D not resolved. The V gene lost 7 bases and the J gene lost 4 bases, with 17 bases spanning the gap. The CDR3 sequence is 14 residues long. Germline V CDR1 and CDR2: SGHTA, FQGNSA. Here the CDR3 DNA reads TGTGCCAGCACCTTGACTGTATTCCAGTACGAGCAGTACTTC. This encodes CASTLTVFQYEQYF.

This sequence joins TRBV7-6 and TRBJ2-3, with D possibly being TRBD2 (6 bases). CDR3 size: 16 residues. V was trimmed by 5 bases and J by 4 bases, leaving 19 bases between them. Germline-derived CDR1 and CDR2 are SGHVS and FNYEAQ. CDR3 DNA: TGTGCCAGCAGCCCATTCGGGGGAGCTCTTCCAGATACGCAGTATTTT. Protein product: CASSPFGGALPDTQYF.

On this clone: At the DNA level, this CDR3 is encoded by other sequences in the same sample as well. This rearrangement joins TRBV9 to TRBJ2-3, with TRBD2 matching over 11 bases. The CDR3 has 15 amino acids. Trimming removed 1 base from V and 5 bases from J; junction bases left unmatched: 3. Germline CDR1 reads SGDLS; CDR2 reads YYNGEE. Written as DNA, the CDR3 is TGTGCCAGCAGCGTATTAGCGGGAGGGGTAGATACGCAGTATTTT. This gives the protein CASSVLAGGVDTQYF.

V usage is TRBV4-3 and J usage is TRBJ2-1; 13 bases are a match to TRBD2. CDR3 size: 17 residues. Trimming at V came to 0 bases and at J to 8 bases, leaving 7 bases not matched to a gene. CDR1 LGHNA and CDR2 YSLEER come from the germline V gene. CDR3 residues: CASSQDPGTSGDYEQFF. In DNA, the CDR3 is TGCGCCAGCAGCCAAGACCCCGGGACTAGCGGGGACTATGAGCAGTTCTTC.

The chain recombines TRBV29-1 with TRBJ1-2; 12 nucleotides match TRBD1. Per germline, CDR1 SQVTM and CDR2 ANQGSEA. The length of the CDR3 is 16 residues. With 7 bases clipped from V and 7 bases from J, the junction kept 16 bases outside the gene matches. CDR3: CSGVPNSGQGAGGYTF. The CDR3 DNA sequence: TGCAGCGGTGTCCCGAATTCGGGACAGGGGGCGGGTGGCTACACCTTC.

This clone was seen a single time. J is TRBJ1-1 and V is TRBV19, with TRBD1 identical over 9 bases. The CDR3 sequence is 16 residues long. Germline V gives CDR1 LNHDA, CDR2 SQIVND (reference sequence). V lost 2 bases to trimming and J lost 5 bases; unmatched junction nucleotides: 9. CDR3 sequence: CASSILGTGRWTEAFF. CDR3 sequence (DNA): TGTGCCAGTAGTATACTAGGGACAGGGCGTTGGACTGAAGCTTTCTTT.

On this clone itself: Other DNA sequences of this sample code for an identical CDR3. This chain uses TRBV7-9 with TRBJ1-1; D call uncertain. CDR1 and CDR2 from the germline V gene are SEHNR and FQNEAQ (reference sequence). V dropped 1 base and J dropped 1 base, with 1 base sitting between them. This CDR3 spans 12 amino acids. For the CDR3, the DNA is TGTGCCAGCAGCTTAGAGAACACTGAAGCTTTCTTT. Its protein product is CASSLENTEAFF.

This sequence joins TRBV21-1 and TRBJ1-2. TRBV21-1 is a pseudogene locus. This CDR3 spans 10 amino acids. The CDR3, as DNA: TGTGCCAATTCCTTATCTGGCTACACCTTC. Its translation: CANSLSGYTF.

This chain's CDR3 is CASSNRASGSGGGNTIYF. CDR3 bases: TGTGCCAGCAGCAATCGGGCGTCAGGAAGCGGTGGTGGAAACACCATATATTTT. The chain couples TRBV7-9 to TRBJ1-3, with D unresolved. The V gene lost 5 bases and the J gene lost 3 bases, with 23 bases spanning the gap. Per germline, CDR1 SEHNR and CDR2 FQNEAQ (reference sequence). CDR3 length equals 18 residues.

This CDR3 is CASSPQGNNEQFF. DNA for the CDR3: TGTGCCAGCTCACCACAGGGGAACAATGAGCAGTTCTTC. The chain is built from TRBV18 and TRBJ2-1, with a tentative D call TRBD1 (5 bases). V was pared by 1 base and J by 5 bases, with 6 bases between. CDR3 length: 13 residues. Germline V lookup: CDR1 KGHSH, CDR2 LQKENI.

The J gene is TRBJ1-1, the V gene TRBV12-3 or TRBV12-4; D not resolved. CDR3 size: 13 residues. Trimming shortened V by 7 bases and J by 6 bases, and 15 bases separated the two germline ends. The CDR3 DNA reads TGTGCCAGCACCTGGGGTACCGGGGCTGAAGCTTTCTTT. Its protein product is CASTWGTGAEAFF.

Written as DNA, the CDR3 is TGCGCCAGCAGCCCGGGGACTAGCGGGAGGCGTAATGGAGAGCAGTACTTC. Its protein is CASSPGTSGRRNGEQYF. This chain joins TRBV5-1 and TRBJ2-7, with 15 bases aligning to TRBD2. The germline V gene has CDR1 SGHRS and CDR2 YFSETQ. V lost 4 bases to trimming and J lost 7 bases; unmatched junction nucleotides: 12. This CDR3 region has 17 residues.

The chain is built from TRBV28 and TRBJ2-3; 9 positions match TRBD1. J lost 7 bases, V lost 6 bases, and 20 bases had no gene match. The CDR3 runs to 18 residues. Per the germline V gene, CDR1 is MDHEN and CDR2 is SYDVKM. CDR3 protein: CASSHAGDRALAHHTQYF. The DNA for the CDR3 is TGTGCCAGCAGCCACGCCGGGGACAGGGCATTGGCTCATCATACGCAGTATTTT.

The chain combines TRBV11-3 with TRBJ2-5, with D possibly TRBD2 on 6 matching bases. Germline values: CDR1 SGHNT, CDR2 YENEEA. This CDR3 is built from 16 residues. V was pared by 3 bases and J by 4 bases, with 18 bases between. The CDR3 loop is CASSFHGGSLGETQYF. The CDR3 DNA reads as TGTGCCAGCAGCTTCCATGGGGGGAGCCTAGGAGAGACCCAGTACTTC.

The gene calls are TRBV5-1 and TRBJ2-7, with 11 bases identical to TRBD2. J lost 8 bases, V lost 2 bases, and 3 bases had no gene match. Germline V gives CDR1 SGHRS, CDR2 YFSETQ. This CDR3 region has 13 residues. The CDR3 bases are TGCGCCAGCAGCTTCGGGACTAGCGGTCAGCAGTACTTC. It codes for CASSFGTSGQQYF.

The genes are TRBV5-6 and TRBJ2-7; maybe TRBD2 (5 bases). Trimming shortened V by 4 bases and J by 7 bases, and 18 bases separated the two germline ends. Per germline, CDR1 SGHDT and CDR2 YYEEEE. This CDR3 has 14 residues. The CDR3 loop reads CASSISGLLYEQYF. The CDR3 region has the DNA TGTGCCAGCAGCATAAGCGGATTGCTTTATGAGCAGTACTTC.

This clone was recorded once. Other DNA sequences from this sample encode an identical CDR3 as well. V and J are TRBV13 and TRBJ2-7, with 12 bases that match TRBD2. Germline CDR1 PRHDT, CDR2 FYEKMQ (reference sequence). V lost 4 bases, J lost 5 bases, and 3 bases stayed unmatched. The CDR3 has 14 residues. For the CDR3, the DNA is TGTGCCAGCAGCTCCGGACTAGCGGGGAACGAGCAGTACTTC. Protein sequence: CASSSGLAGNEQYF.

The chain uses TRBV15 and TRBJ2-1, with 8 nucleotides matching TRBD1. CDR1 and CDR2 (germline): LNHNV, YYDKDF (reference sequence). V lost 2 bases to trimming and J lost 9 bases; unmatched junction nucleotides: 12. The CDR3 totals 16 residues. Here the CDR3 DNA reads TGTGCCACCAGCAGAACCCCGGGAGACAGGGGAGGTGAGCAGTTCTTC. It encodes CATSRTPGDRGGEQFF.

The rearrangement links TRBV19 to TRBJ2-7; 10 bases are a match to TRBD2. Germline lookup yields CDR1 LNHDA and CDR2 SQIVND (reference sequence). Germline trimming cut 4 bases from V and 5 bases from J; bases unmatched to any gene: 11. The CDR3 is 16 residues long. The CDR3 DNA reads TGTGCCAGTAGTACGGGGTGGAGCGGGAGGGGAAACGAGCAGTACTTC. Translating it yields CASSTGWSGRGNEQYF. The entire variable domain, with the rest obtained from reference TRBV19 and TRBJ2-7, is as follows: DGGITQSPKYLFRKEGQNVTLSCEQNLNHDAMYWYRQDPGQGLRLIYYSQIVNDFQKGDIAEGYSVSREKKESFPLTVTSAQKNPTAFYLCASSTGWSGRGNEQYFGPGTRLTVT.

The chain carries TRBV5-3 and TRBJ2-1, with a tentative D call TRBD2 (6 bases). TRBV5-3 is assigned to the ORF class and has an uncertain function. Trimming took off 1 base at V and 3 bases at J, with 14 bases between the two ends. This CDR3 is 16 amino acids long. CDR3 in amino acids: CARSLSHRDCYNEQFF. As DNA, the CDR3 is TGTGCCAGAAGCTTGTCCCACCGGGACTGCTACAATGAGCAGTTCTTC.

This clone was detected once. This sequence joins TRBV5-6 and TRBJ1-3; D ambiguous. CDR3 length: 13 residues. CDR1 and CDR2 from the germline V gene are SGHDT and YYEEEE. V lost 2 bases and J lost 9, with 12 bases in between. CDR3 sequence (DNA): TGTGCCAGCAGCTTTTTTTACCAGAGCACCATATATTTT. Its translation: CASSFFYQSTIYF.

This sequence joins TRBV7-9 and TRBJ2-7; 10 positions match TRBD2. Per germline, CDR1 SEHNR and CDR2 FQNEAQ (reference sequence). This CDR3 contains 15 residues. Germline trimming cut 5 bases from V and 7 bases from J; bases unmatched to any gene: 11. The DNA of the CDR3 is TGTGCCAGCAGCCCCGGGACGGGACTAGCGCGGGAGCAGTACTTC. Residues: CASSPGTGLAREQYF.

V usage is TRBV6-5 and J usage is TRBJ2-3, with 7 nucleotides matching TRBD2. The CDR3 length is 16 residues. Per the germline V gene, CDR1 is MNHEY and CDR2 is SVGAGI. J was trimmed by 6 bases and V by 4 bases; bases with no gene match: 13. The CDR3 loop reads CASSFGSGMGGDTQYF. CDR3 in DNA: TGTGCCAGCAGTTTCGGGAGCGGGATGGGGGGGGATACGCAGTATTTT.

The chain recombines TRBV4-2 with TRBJ1-5, with 7 nucleotides matching TRBD1. This CDR3 is built from 15 residues. CDR1 and CDR2 from the germline V gene are LGHNA and YNFKEQ. With 6 bases clipped from V and 5 bases from J, the junction kept 10 bases outside the gene matches. In DNA, the CDR3 is TGTGCCAGCAGGCTCTTAGACAGGGAGGATCAGCCCCAGCATTTT. This gives the protein CASRLLDREDQPQHF.

V usage is TRBV28 and J usage is TRBJ2-1; the D is unclear. The CDR3 is 16 amino acids. V lost 1 base and J lost 6, with 16 bases in between. The germline V gene has CDR1 MDHEN and CDR2 SYDVKM. The CDR3 region is CASSLYSGLEVNEQFF. DNA of the CDR3: TGTGCCAGCAGTTTATATTCCGGGCTCGAAGTCAATGAGCAGTTCTTC.